A single sample gave rise to the 24 T cell receptor beta chains below, sequenced in a study of cytomegalovirus exposure and HLA in healthy donors (dated by TCRdb to the late 2010s). Receptor amplification or capture employed the immunoSEQ multiplex PCR assay. A mixture of 60 forward primers for TCR Vbeta segments and 13 reverse primers for TCR Jbeta segments was used in the multiplex PCR. Sourced from immuneACCESS, this table was stored by TCRdb with only in-frame sequences that have V and J called. A share of the clones is absent; for the studies checked, an unresolved V gene accounts for under half, and the remainder has no known explanation. This sample is represented by about 82,000 clones; about 78% of them were singletons. The leading ten clones occupy around 3.4% of the sample. The source material was PBMCs. Every receptor here comes from a man aged 50-59 years in good health and CMV-seronegative.

As DNA, the CDR3 is TGTGCCAGCAGCCCACCAGTTCCCAATTCACCCCTCCACTTT. It yields the protein CASSPPVPNSPLHF. The V call is TRBV7-9, the J call TRBJ1-6; no clear D gene. CDR1 is SEHNR and CDR2 is FQNEAQ in the germline V gene (reference sequence). With 5 bases removed from V and 7 bases from J, the gap between germline ends came to 12 bases. The CDR3 is 14 amino acids. Filled out from reference TRBV7-9 and TRBJ1-6, the complete variable domain reads DTGVSQNPRHKITKRGQNVTFRCDPISEHNRLYWYRQTLGQGPEFLTYFQNEAQLEKSRLLSDRFSAERPKGSFSTLEIQRTEQGDSAMYLCASSPPVPNSPLHFGNGTRLTVT.

The chain couples TRBV6-5 to TRBJ1-5; D not resolved. The V end lost 5 bases, the J end lost 2 bases, and 10 bases lay between the germline ends. Per germline, CDR1 MNHEY and CDR2 SVGAGI. There are 14 residues in the CDR3. In DNA form, the CDR3 reads TGTGCCAGCAGTCCCAGGATCGGCAATCAGCCCCAGCATTTT. It encodes CASSPRIGNQPQHF.

The chain has TRBV5-4 and TRBJ2-1; 8 bases fit TRBD2. The ends lost 7 bases at V and 0 bases at J; junction bases unmatched: 3. The CDR3 spans 14 residues. Germline V lookup: CDR1 SGHNT, CDR2 YYREEE (reference sequence). The DNA for the CDR3 is TGTGCCAGCTCTGCGGGGGGCTCCTACAATGAGCAGTTCTTC. As protein: CASSAGGSYNEQFF.

This chain uses TRBV5-1 with TRBJ2-2; TRBD2 might be the D (5 bases). The CDR3 totals 15 residues. The germline V gene has CDR1 SGHRS and CDR2 YFSETQ. V was trimmed by 0 bases and J by 6 bases, leaving 12 bases between them. Written as DNA, the CDR3 is TGCGCCAGCAGCTTGGAGGTCCTCGGGGCCGGGGAGCTGTTTTTT. Translating it yields CASSLEVLGAGELFF.

The chain uses TRBV4-2 and TRBJ2-5; the D gene is possibly TRBD2 (7 bases). The end of the DNA aligns better with TRBJ2-7, so the J call may be wrong. From germline, CDR1 is LGHNA and CDR2 YNFKEQ. The CDR3 spans 18 residues. CDR3 sequence: CASSQESSFRGASYEQYF. The CDR3 nucleotides are TGTGCCAGCAGCCAAGAGAGTAGCTTTCGGGGGGCATCCTACGAGCAGTACTTC.

This clone was counted a few times. The rearrangement uses TRBV7-9 and TRBJ2-7, with 10 positions matching TRBD2. Germline CDR1 and CDR2: SEHNR and FQNEAQ (reference sequence). V lost 5 bases, J lost 2 bases, and 6 bases stayed unmatched. The CDR3 totals 15 residues. This chain's CDR3 is CASSLLAGAPYEQYF. The CDR3 DNA reads as TGTGCCAGCAGCCTGCTAGCGGGGGCGCCCTACGAGCAGTACTTC.

The chain is built from TRBV19 and TRBJ1-1, with TRBD1 matching 10 bases. Germline V gene lookup returns CDR1 LNHDA and CDR2 SQIVND (reference sequence). The CDR3 extends over 13 amino acids. Germline trimming cut 8 bases from V and 1 base from J; bases unmatched to any gene: 1. The CDR3 nucleotides read TGTGCCAGTGGGGACAGGGGGAACACTGAAGCTTTCTTT. Amino acid sequence: CASGDRGNTEAFF. The full variable domain, its missing parts supplied by reference TRBV19 and TRBJ1-1, is DGGITQSPKYLFRKEGQNVTLSCEQNLNHDAMYWYRQDPGQGLRLIYYSQIVNDFQKGDIAEGYSVSREKKESFPLTVTSAQKNPTAFYLCASGDRGNTEAFFGQGTRLTVV.

The chain joins TRBV5-1 to TRBJ1-3; 8 bases agree with TRBD1. J was trimmed by 5 bases and V by 4 bases; bases with no gene match: 11. The CDR3 extends over 16 amino acids. Germline V CDR1 and CDR2: SGHRS, YFSETQ. For the CDR3, the DNA is TGCGCCAGCAGCCCCGGAGACAGGGGAAGTAGAAACACCATATATTTT. This translates into CASSPGDRGSRNTIYF. The variable domain in full, with the rest retrieved from reference TRBV5-1 and TRBJ1-3, is KAGVTQTPRYLIKTRGQQVTLSCSPISGHRSVSWYQQTPGQGLQFLFEYFSETQRNKGNFPGRFSGRQFSNSRSEMNVSTLELGDSALYLCASSPGDRGSRNTIYFGEGSWLTVV.

The genes are TRBV11-3 and TRBJ1-1; TRBD1 might be the D (6 bases). Trimming removed 6 bases from V and 4 bases from J, with 12 bases in between. The CDR3 runs 13 residues. From germline, CDR1 is SGHNT and CDR2 YENEEA. CDR3 in amino acids: CASSTGKLTEAFF. The CDR3 bases are TGTGCCAGCAGTACAGGGAAGCTCACTGAAGCTTTCTTT.

The rearrangement links TRBV2 to TRBJ2-7; tentative D call: TRBD1 (5 bases). The length of the CDR3 is 18 residues. V was pared by 6 bases and J by 4 bases, with 28 bases between. CDR1 is SNHLY and CDR2 is FYNNEI in the germline V gene. DNA of the CDR3: TGTGCCAGCAGCGGTTCGGTTGGGGCCATCCAGGTATGGTACGAGCAGTACTTC. The encoded protein is CASSGSVGAIQVWYEQYF.

This clone turned up a few times. The chain links TRBV6-5 to TRBJ1-4, with 9 bases fitting TRBD1. Trimming at V came to 10 bases and at J to 7 bases, leaving 13 bases not matched to a gene. The germline V gene encodes CDR1 MNHEY and CDR2 SVGAGI. The CDR3 spans 15 residues. CDR3 sequence (DNA): TGTGCCACCGCGATTTCCGGGACAGGGATTGAAAAACTGTTTTTT. Encoded protein: CATAISGTGIEKLFF.

This chain connects TRBV6-1 to TRBJ2-7, with a weak D call TRBD2 (5 bases). The CDR3 loop spans 15 amino acids. Trimming pared 11 bases from V and 3 bases from J, leaving 23 bases between. Germline V gene lookup returns CDR1 MNHNS and CDR2 SASEGT. CDR3 amino acids: CAVPPDDGLLYEQYF. CDR3 in DNA: TGTGCCGTACCTCCCGATGACGGACTCCTCTACGAGCAGTACTTC.

V and J are TRBV7-2 and TRBJ2-3; 12 bases map to TRBD2. The V segment lost 5 bases and the J segment 2 bases; nucleotides outside the gene matches: 8. CDR1 SGHTA and CDR2 FQGNSA come from the germline V gene. The CDR3 runs 17 residues. This CDR3 reads CASSNLTSGGYTDTQYF. The DNA of the CDR3 is TGTGCCAGCAGCAACCTGACTAGCGGGGGATACACAGATACGCAGTATTTT.

The genes are TRBV5-1 and TRBJ2-3, with D tentatively TRBD2 (5 bases). Between the trimmed V and J ends, which lost 0 bases and 1 base, there was a span of 12 bases. The CDR3 runs to 16 residues. Germline V CDR1 and CDR2: SGHRS, YFSETQ. The chain's CDR3 is CASSLARGMGTDTQYF. As DNA, the CDR3 is TGCGCCAGCAGCTTGGCTCGGGGTATGGGCACAGATACGCAGTATTTT.

The genes are TRBV19 and TRBJ2-2; 10 bases agree with TRBD2. The germline CDR1 and CDR2 sequences are LNHDA and SQIVND (reference sequence). The CDR3 totals 14 residues. The V segment lost 5 bases and the J segment 8 bases; nucleotides outside the gene matches: 5. The chain's CDR3 is CASSHTSGVGELFF. CDR3 in DNA: TGTGCCAGTAGTCATACTAGCGGGGTGGGGGAGCTGTTTTTT.

The chain is built from TRBV19 and TRBJ2-7; 7 bases match TRBD1. Trimming removed 6 bases from V and 2 bases from J; junction bases left unmatched: 7. Germline lookup yields CDR1 LNHDA and CDR2 SQIVND (reference sequence). The CDR3 covers 14 residues. CDR3 amino acids: CASRAPGQTYEQYF. The CDR3 bases are TGTGCCAGTAGGGCCCCGGGACAGACCTACGAGCAGTACTTC.

This clone was seen a handful of times. The chain is built from TRBV7-9 and TRBJ1-5; a weak D match, TRBD1 (5 bases). CDR1 and CDR2 (germline): SEHNR, FQNEAQ (reference sequence). CDR3 size: 15 residues. The ends were cut back, 5 bases at V and 4 bases at J, with 15 bases in the middle. CDR3 region: CASSPQVGGNQPQHF. CDR3 nucleotide sequence: TGTGCCAGCAGCCCCCAAGTCGGGGGGAATCAGCCCCAGCATTTT.

The chain couples TRBV11-3 to TRBJ2-3; D is possibly TRBD2 (6 bases). In germline, CDR1 is SGHNT, CDR2 YENEEA. The CDR3 runs to 15 residues. V lost 5 bases and J lost 8, with 20 bases in between. CDR3 bases: TGTGCCAGCAGCCCGTCCGGGGGAGCTCCCGGTACGCAGTATTTT. Translating gives CASSPSGGAPGTQYF. Full variable domain (rest looked up from reference TRBV11-3 and TRBJ2-3): EAGVVQSPRYKIIEKKQPVAFWCNPISGHNTLYWYLQNLGQGPELLIRYENEEAVDDSQLPKDRFSAERLKGVDSTLKIQPAELGDSAVYLCASSPSGGAPGTQYFGPGTRLTVL.

The chain has TRBV11-1 and TRBJ2-3; 10 nucleotides align to TRBD1. Germline V lookup: CDR1 SGHAT, CDR2 FQDESV (reference sequence). The CDR3 covers 18 residues. Germline trimming cut 3 bases from V and 4 bases from J; bases unmatched to any gene: 13. The CDR3 DNA follows: TGTGCCAGCAGCTTCTACTCAGGGGACAGGGGTAGGGCAGATACGCAGTATTTT. Its protein is CASSFYSGDRGRADTQYF.

The V and J genes are TRBV10-3 and TRBJ2-2, with D perhaps TRBD1 (5 bases). This CDR3 spans 15 amino acids. The germline gives CDR1 ENHRY, CDR2 SYGVKD. V lost 10 bases to trimming and J lost 5 bases, with 20 bases between them. The CDR3 coding sequence is TGTGCCACCTCATGGGGTGGGGCTAAGACCGGGGAGCTGTTTTTT. Its translation is CATSWGGAKTGELFF.

This chain uses TRBV27 with TRBJ2-5; 7 nucleotides line up with TRBD1. The J call may be mistaken, given a closer DNA end match to TRBJ2-7. CDR1 is MNHEY and CDR2 is SMNVEV in the germline V gene (reference sequence). This CDR3 comprises 15 residues. CDR3 loop: CASSLKGATSYEQYF. As DNA, the CDR3 is TGTGCCAGCAGTTTAAAGGGGGCCACCTCCTACGAGCAGTACTTC.

This chain joins TRBV19 and TRBJ1-3; no clear D gene. V was trimmed by 6 bases and J by 3 bases, leaving 12 bases between them. The germline V gene has CDR1 LNHDA and CDR2 SQIVND (reference sequence). CDR3 length: 14 residues. CDR3: CASRSGRDGNTIYF. The CDR3 DNA sequence: TGTGCCAGTAGGTCCGGGAGGGATGGAAACACCATATATTTT.

The genes are TRBV5-1 and TRBJ2-5; D possibly corresponds to TRBD1 (6 bases). The germline CDR1 and CDR2 sequences are SGHRS and YFSETQ. V was trimmed by 6 bases and J by 1 base, leaving 16 bases between them. The CDR3 is 15 amino acids. CDR3 in amino acids: CASNRQGFVQETQYF. The CDR3 DNA follows: TGCGCCAGCAACCGGCAGGGGTTCGTCCAAGAGACCCAGTACTTC.

The chain joins TRBV12-5 to TRBJ1-3; 7 bases fit TRBD1. This CDR3 comprises 15 residues. Germline assignment: CDR1 LGHNT and CDR2 FRNRAP. Trimming cost V 3 bases and J 2 bases; bases outside gene matches: 4. The CDR3: CASGLGGAAGNTIYF. CDR3 nucleotides: TGTGCTAGTGGTTTAGGGGGCGCGGCTGGAAACACCATATATTTT.